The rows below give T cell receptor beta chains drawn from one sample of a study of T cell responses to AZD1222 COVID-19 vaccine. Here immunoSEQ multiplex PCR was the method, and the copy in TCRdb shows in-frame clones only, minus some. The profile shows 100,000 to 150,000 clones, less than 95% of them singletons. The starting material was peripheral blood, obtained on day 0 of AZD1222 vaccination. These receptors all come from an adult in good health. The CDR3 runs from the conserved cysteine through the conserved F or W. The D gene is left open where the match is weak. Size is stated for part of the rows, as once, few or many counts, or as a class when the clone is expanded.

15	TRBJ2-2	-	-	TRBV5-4	CASSLRGANTGELFF	TGTGCCAGCAGCTTGCGTGGGGCGAACACCGGGGAGCTGTTTTTT
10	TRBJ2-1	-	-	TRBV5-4	CASKGNEQFF	TGTGCCAGCAAAGGCAATGAGCAGTTCTTC
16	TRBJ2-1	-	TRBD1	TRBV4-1	CASSHEIRTGKNEQFF	TGCGCCAGCAGCCACGAAATAAGGACAGGGAAGAATGAGCAGTTCTTC
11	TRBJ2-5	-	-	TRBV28	CASSLKLTQYF	TGTGCCAGCAGTTTAAAATTGACCCAGTACTTC
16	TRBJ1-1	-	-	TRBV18	CASSPLNRVEGTEAFF	TGTGCCAGCTCACCTCTTAACAGGGTGGAGGGCACTGAAGCTTTCTTT
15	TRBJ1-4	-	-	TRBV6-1	CASSERGLDNEKLFF	TGTGCCAGCAGTGAGAGAGGTTTGGACAATGAAAAACTGTTTTTT
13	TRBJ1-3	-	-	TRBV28	CASRSHSGNTIYF	TGTGCCAGCAGGTCTCACTCTGGAAACACCATATATTTT
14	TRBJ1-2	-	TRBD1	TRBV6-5	CASSPTGSLYGYTF	TGTGCCAGCAGTCCGACAGGGTCCCTCTATGGCTACACCTTC
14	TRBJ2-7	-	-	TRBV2	CASSATGKVGEQYF	TGTGCCAGCAGCGCAACAGGGAAAGTAGGCGAGCAGTACTTC
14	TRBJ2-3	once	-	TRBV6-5	CASSTGTWTDTQYF	TGTGCCAGCAGCACCGGGACTTGGACAGATACGCAGTATTTT
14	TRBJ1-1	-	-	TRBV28	CASSLTSPGPEAFF	TGTGCCAGCAGTTTGACAAGCCCCGGGCCTGAAGCTTTCTTT
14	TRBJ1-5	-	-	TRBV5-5	CASSLTGGPQPQHF	TGTGCCAGCAGCCTCACGGGCGGGCCTCAGCCCCAGCATTTT
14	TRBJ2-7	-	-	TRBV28	CASMSEGLTYEQYF	TGTGCCAGCATGAGCGAGGGTTTAACCTACGAGCAGTACTTC
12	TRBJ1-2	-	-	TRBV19	CASTGGNYGYTF	TGTGCCAGTACTGGGGGAAACTATGGCTACACCTTC
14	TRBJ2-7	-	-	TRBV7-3	CASSLSRDGGEQYF	TGTGCCAGCAGCTTAAGCCGGGACGGCGGCGAGCAGTACTTC
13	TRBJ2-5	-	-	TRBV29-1	CSVGDGGQETQYF	TGCAGCGTCGGGGACGGAGGTCAGGAGACCCAGTACTTC
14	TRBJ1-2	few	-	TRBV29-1	CSVVNRVVNYGYTF	TGCAGCGTCGTAAACAGGGTAGTTAACTATGGCTACACCTTC
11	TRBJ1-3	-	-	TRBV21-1	CASTPGNTIYF	TGTGCCAGCACCCCGGGGAACACCATATATTTT
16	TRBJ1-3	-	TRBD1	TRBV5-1	CASSLDTGGSGNTIYF	TGCGCCAGCAGCTTGGATACAGGGGGCTCTGGAAACACCATATATTTT
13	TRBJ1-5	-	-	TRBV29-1	CSAAGGGNQPQHF	TGCAGCGCCGCGGGGGGGGGCAATCAGCCCCAGCATTTT